The 26 T cell receptor beta chains in this list originate from one sample, sequenced in a study of post-analysis software for immune sequencing data. Study results and caveats: There were five TRBV segments more frequent in patients than controls, and TRBV5-6, TRBV5-1 and TRBV20-1 were among them.

Tagging with unique molecular identifiers was a feature of the TCR beta cDNA libraries. Via MiXCR, TCRdb re-called the PCR reads, giving one row per CDR3 protein. The sample contains some 190,000 distinct CDR3 sequences, 29% of which appear only once. Their antigens are not known. The sequencing input was blood. These receptor sequences come from a girl aged 2 to 17 with multiple sclerosis.

Concerning this clonotype: This CDR3 is missing its conserved last phenylalanine or tryptophan, likely due to a read error. The gene calls are TRBV12-3 or TRBV12-4 and TRBJ1-2; D might be TRBD1 (5 bases). Trimming stripped 6 bases from V and 5 bases from J, with 16 bases between. The CDR3 runs to 14 residues. CDR3 residues: CASSLGHLGYGYTC. The CDR3 DNA follows: TGTGCCAGCAGCCTCGGACACCTTGGGTATGGCTACACCTGC.

This clonotype was found many times. The gene calls are TRBV5-1 and TRBJ2-3; tentatively, D is TRBD1 (6 bases). The CDR3 is 16 residues long. V gave up 1 base and J gave up 2 bases, with 14 bases separating them. CDR1 is SGHRS and CDR2 is YFSETQ in the germline V gene. The CDR3 bases are TGCGCCAGCAGCTTGTTGGGGGCAGGGAACACAGATACGCAGTATTTT. Its protein is CASSLLGAGNTDTQYF.

Note on this clonotype: This may come from a read error, since a much larger clone is one base off. The chain combines TRBV5-1 with TRBJ2-7; possibly TRBD1 for D (5 bases). There are 16 residues in the CDR3. V was trimmed by 1 base and J by 0 bases, leaving 14 bases between them. Germline V gene sequence: CDR1 SGHRS, CDR2 YFSETQ. Here the CDR3 DNA reads TGCGCCAGCAGCTTGTCGGTAGGACATAGCTCCTACGAGCAGTACTTC. Amino acids: CASSLSVGHSSYEQYF.

V usage is TRBV4-1 and J usage is TRBJ1-1; D possibly corresponds to TRBD1 (5 bases). Trimming shortened V by 4 bases and J by 7 bases, and 22 bases separated the two germline ends. The CDR3 length is 16 residues. Germline loops: CDR1 MGHRA, CDR2 YSYEKL. The CDR3 nucleotides are TGCGCCAGCAGCCGCGACCAGGGATCTCGTAGCGGTGAAGCTTTCTTT. The encoded protein is CASSRDQGSRSGEAFF.

Remarks on this clonotype: This clone may be a read error of a much larger clone one base away. This sequence joins TRBV4-1 and TRBJ2-7; 11 positions agree with TRBD1. Per germline, CDR1 MGHRA and CDR2 YSYEKL. This CDR3 comprises 17 residues. CDR3 residues: CAGSQEVWDRGFYEQYF. CDR3 DNA sequence: TGCGCCGGCAGCCAAGAAGTGTGGGACAGGGGGTTCTACGAGCAGTACTTC.

In this sample, this clonotype turned up a few times. The rearrangement links TRBV3-1 to TRBJ1-4; possibly TRBD1 for D (5 bases). The germline V and J ends were trimmed by 3 bases and 8 bases, with 10 bases remaining between them. Germline-derived CDR1 and CDR2 are LGHDT and YNNKEL (reference sequence). This CDR3 is 13 amino acids long. This chain's CDR3 is CASSHLTEEKLFF. CDR3 nucleotides: TGTGCCAGCAGCCATTTGACAGAAGAAAAACTGTTTTTT.

This clonotype was counted at least ten times. The rearrangement uses TRBV6-1 and TRBJ2-7; no reliable D call. This CDR3 is built from 17 residues. The germline V and J ends were trimmed by 4 bases and 3 bases, with 22 bases remaining between them. In germline, CDR1 is MNHNS, CDR2 SASEGT. CDR3 protein: CASSVTHNFSPYYEQYF. Written as DNA, the CDR3 is TGTGCCAGCAGTGTAACCCATAATTTTAGCCCCTACTACGAGCAGTACTTC.

This clonotype was seen repeatedly, ten times or more. The DNA of the CDR3 is TGCGCCAGCAGCTTTAGTAGGGAGACCCAGTACTTC. Translation: CASSFSRETQYF. This chain connects TRBV5-1 to TRBJ2-5; no reliable D call. In germline, CDR1 is SGHRS, CDR2 YFSETQ. V was cut by 2 bases and J by 5 bases, with 7 bases left in between. The CDR3 totals 12 residues.

This clonotype was seen ten or more times. The chain joins TRBV3-1 to TRBJ2-7; 9 nucleotides agree with TRBD1. CDR1 and CDR2 (germline): LGHDT, YNNKEL (reference sequence). CDR3 size: 15 residues. Unmatched junction bases numbered 6, after V lost 4 bases and J lost 2 bases. The CDR3 nucleotides read TGTGCCAGCAGCCCCGCGGGACAGGGAGCCTACGAGCAGTACTTC. Translating it yields CASSPAGQGAYEQYF.

The rearrangement uses TRBV7-3 and TRBJ2-1; D is perhaps TRBD1 or TRBD2 (5 bases each). The CDR3 is made up of 19 amino acids. V lost 5 bases and J 1 base, leaving 24 bases between the germline ends. Looked up from germline, CDR1 is SGHTA and CDR2 is FQGTGA. The CDR3 DNA sequence: TGTGCCAGCAGCCCTAGTTCGATAGGGGCCTCGGGGTCCTACAATGAGCAGTTCTTC. The encoded protein is CASSPSSIGASGSYNEQFF.

This clonotype came up many times. The gene calls are TRBV3-1 and TRBJ2-7; weak D call: TRBD1 (5 bases). This CDR3 is built from 13 residues. V shed 4 bases and J shed 3 bases, with 10 bases lying between them. From germline, CDR1 is LGHDT and CDR2 YNNKEL (reference sequence). DNA for the CDR3: TGTGCCAGCAGCCGGACATCAGACTACGAGCAGTACTTC. It codes for CASSRTSDYEQYF.

This chain joins TRBV5-1 and TRBJ2-5, with D maybe TRBD1 (6 bases). The closer fit of TRBJ2-7 to the DNA end suggests the J call may be wrong. The CDR3 loop spans 13 amino acids. Germline V CDR1 and CDR2: SGHRS, YFSETQ. The CDR3 is CASSLAEGGEQYF. In DNA, the CDR3 is TGCGCCAGCAGCTTGGCCGAAGGGGGCGAGCAGTACTTC.

The chain recombines TRBV12-3 or TRBV12-4 with TRBJ2-1; 12 nucleotides align to TRBD2. This CDR3 region has 15 residues. V trimming: 3 bases; J trimming: 7 bases; junction bases outside the gene matches: 4. The CDR3 reads CASSFQTSGSNEQFF. The CDR3 DNA reads TGTGCCAGCAGTTTCCAGACTAGCGGGAGTAATGAGCAGTTCTTC.

For this clonotype: A much larger clone lies one base from this, so it may be a read error. This chain joins TRBV5-1 and TRBJ2-5, with 7 bases identical to TRBD1. Germline V CDR1 and CDR2: SGHRS, YFSETQ. The CDR3 length is 12 residues. V lost 4 bases to trimming and J lost 11 bases; unmatched junction nucleotides: 8. In nucleotides, the CDR3 is TGCGCCAGCAGCCCCGACAGGGCTGAGCAGTACTTC. Its protein product is CASSPDRAEQYF.

The chain links TRBV5-5 to TRBJ2-1; D gene unclear. CDR1 SGHKS and CDR2 YYEKEE come from the germline V gene (reference sequence). Trimming cost V 2 bases and J 9 bases, with 12 bases left between them. CDR3 length: 13 residues. As DNA, the CDR3 is TGTGCCAGCAGCTTTGATTCCTCTGGTGAGCAGTTCTTC. It is translated as CASSFDSSGEQFF.

This clonotype was seen a single time. The rearrangement joins TRBV28 to TRBJ2-1; no firm D call. Matching the DNA end better, TRBJ2-7 makes the J call doubtful. CDR1 and CDR2 (germline): MDHEN, SYDVKM. The CDR3 is made up of 14 amino acids. CDR3 protein: CASSLTETYNEQYF. The DNA for the CDR3 is TGTGCCAGCAGTTTAACAGAAACCTACAATGAGCAGTACTTC.

This clonotype was detected many times. This chain joins TRBV5-1 and TRBJ2-7; unclear D gene. The CDR3 loop spans 15 amino acids. Germline V CDR1 and CDR2: SGHRS, YFSETQ. V lost 3 bases to trimming and J lost 0 bases, with 13 bases between them. CDR3 in amino acids: CASSSPTTASYEQYF. CDR3 in DNA: TGCGCCAGCAGCTCACCGACGACTGCCTCCTACGAGCAGTACTTC.

This clonotype was seen many times. V usage is TRBV4-1 and J usage is TRBJ2-3; TRBD2 aligns across 8 bases. Germline V gene sequence: CDR1 MGHRA, CDR2 YSYEKL. The CDR3 covers 15 residues. J was trimmed by 5 bases and V by 1 base; bases with no gene match: 5. Written as DNA, the CDR3 is TGCGCCAGCAGCCAAGTCGGGCTAGCGGGAGATACGCAGTATTTT. Encoded protein: CASSQVGLAGDTQYF.

The chain has TRBV7-6 and TRBJ2-7; 11 bases align to TRBD2. Unmatched junction bases numbered 5, after V lost 1 base and J lost 6 bases. The CDR3 has 15 residues. Germline assignment: CDR1 SGHVS and CDR2 FNYEAQ. The CDR3 spells CASSLGLAGGTEQYF. The CDR3 DNA is TGTGCCAGCAGCTTAGGTCTAGCGGGAGGAACCGAGCAGTACTTC.

This clonotype was detected ten times or more. The rearrangement uses TRBV5-1 and TRBJ2-1; either TRBD1 or TRBD2 may supply D (5 bases each). This CDR3 spans 13 amino acids. The V end was cut by 4 bases, the J end by 9 bases, with 14 bases between. CDR1 and CDR2 from the germline V gene are SGHRS and YFSETQ. The CDR3 protein is CASSGDPNGEQFF. Here the CDR3 DNA reads TGCGCCAGCAGCGGGGACCCTAACGGTGAGCAGTTCTTC.

This clonotype was seen ten or more times. The V gene is TRBV5-1, the J gene TRBJ1-1; TRBD1 might be the D (6 bases). CDR3 length: 14 amino acids. The germline V gene has CDR1 SGHRS and CDR2 YFSETQ. Deletions cut 4 bases from V and 7 bases from J, with 17 bases between. This CDR3 reads CASSRVGAIHEAFF. CDR3 DNA sequence: TGCGCCAGCAGCCGAGTGGGGGCCATTCATGAAGCTTTCTTT.

A few counts support this clonotype. This chain links TRBV20-1 with TRBJ2-2; D perhaps matches TRBD1 (5 bases). This CDR3 contains 14 residues. The germline V gene has CDR1 DFQATT and CDR2 SNEGSKA (reference sequence). Deletions cut 3 bases from V and 2 bases from J, with 10 bases between. The DNA for the CDR3 is TGCAGTGCTAGGAGTGGACAAAACACCGGGGAGCTGTTTTTT. Its protein product is CSARSGQNTGELFF.

The V call is TRBV2, the J call TRBJ1-2; 7 bases match TRBD1. The CDR3 length is 15 residues. Germline V gene data show CDR1 as SNHLY and CDR2 as FYNNEI. After removal of 7 bases from V and 4 bases from J, the junction contained 12 bases not matched to a gene. DNA for the CDR3: TGTGCCAGCATAAAGGACAGGTCTTATAGCTATGGCTACACCTTC. Translated: CASIKDRSYSYGYTF. Filled out from reference TRBV2 and TRBJ1-2, the complete variable domain reads EPEVTQTPSHQVTQMGQEVILRCVPISNHLYFYWYRQILGQKVEFLVSFYNNEISEKSEIFDDQFSVERPDGSNFTLKIRSTKLEDSAMYFCASIKDRSYSYGYTFGSGTRLTVV.

This clonotype was observed many times. The rearrangement uses TRBV5-1 and TRBJ1-2; D may be TRBD1 (6 bases). V was shortened by 3 bases and J by 1 base, with 7 bases between the two germline ends. The CDR3 runs to 13 residues. In germline, CDR1 is SGHRS, CDR2 YFSETQ. The CDR3 protein is CASSSQGNYGYTF. In nucleotides, the CDR3 is TGCGCCAGCAGCTCACAGGGTAACTATGGCTACACCTTC.

V usage is TRBV5-1 and J usage is TRBJ2-3; D tentatively fits TRBD1 or TRBD2 (5 bases each). The CDR3 spans 17 residues. CDR1 and CDR2 from the germline V gene are SGHRS and YFSETQ. V was cut by 2 bases and J by 1 base, with 17 bases left in between. CDR3 in DNA: TGCGCCAGCAGCTTCGACGGGACGGGTCCTGGCACAGATACGCAGTATTTT. Residues: CASSFDGTGPGTDTQYF.

This clonotype was recorded only once. Since a much larger clone is just one base distant, this may be a read error. The chain employs TRBV20-1 and TRBJ2-7; 10 nucleotides agree with TRBD2. This CDR3 is 13 amino acids long. After removal of 5 bases from V and 7 bases from J, the junction contained 8 bases not matched to a gene. Germline CDR1 and CDR2: DFQATT and SNEGSKA (reference sequence). CDR3 bases: TGCAGTGCTCCACTAGCGGGAAACAATGAGCAGTACTTC. It codes for CSAPLAGNNEQYF.